The source of this T cell receptor beta chain is a study of blood T cell repertoires in COVID-19. Produced via immunoSEQ multiplex PCR; TCRdb's table is partial and in-frame only. The sample has around 60,000 clones; under 85% are singletons. The sequenced material came from peripheral blood. The sequence was collected from a woman older than 75 with acute or convalescent COVID-19.

CDR3: CASSTYSGTRFDYTF. CDR3 in DNA: TGTGCCAGTAGTACTTACTCCGGGACACGATTTGACTACACCTTC. The rearrangement uses TRBV19 and TRBJ1-2; a possible D gene is TRBD1 (6 bases). The germline V and J ends were trimmed by 4 bases and 10 bases, with 22 bases remaining between them. Per the germline V gene, CDR1 is LNHDA and CDR2 is SQIVND (reference sequence). The CDR3 spans 15 residues.